This T cell receptor (beta chain) was profiled in a study of radiation and T cells in renal cell carcinoma. In the study overall: Nephrectomy followed 15 Gy stereotactic body radiation by 4 weeks. Study-wide points: From baseline, blood top tumor clonotypes peaked at 2 weeks post-radiation. Baseline intratumoral clonotype presence is unknown without pretreatment biopsies.

TCRdb's copy holds only in-frame clones and misses some; the assay was immunoSEQ multiplex PCR. Among about 88,000 clones, 75% to 90% were seen once, and the ten largest hold over 6%. In this sample, this clone turned up once. Its cognate antigen is unknown. Noted time point: baseline pretreatment blood. The treatment denotes: 15 Gy SBRT to primary tumor, nephrectomy 4 weeks later. This renal cell carcinoma was of the clear cell type. V shed 6 bases and J shed 3 bases, with 17 bases lying between them. Germline V gene data show CDR1 as SGHAT and CDR2 as FQNNGV. The CDR3 has 16 amino acids. This receptor was obtained from a man between 45 and 60 years old with renal cell carcinoma. The chain employs TRBV11-2 and TRBJ2-2; the D is unclear. The sequenced sample was blood, obtained from a patient whose treatment included radiotherapy and nephrectomy. CDR3 sequence: CASRTRPYQDTGELFF. CDR3 sequence (DNA): TGTGCCAGCAGAACACGACCGTATCAGGACACCGGGGAGCTGTTTTTT. Full variable domain (remainder filled in from reference TRBV11-2 and TRBJ2-2): EAGVAQSPRYKIIEKRQSVAFWCNPISGHATLYWYQQILGQGPKLLIQFQNNGVVDDSQLPKDRFSAERLKGVDSTLKIQPAKLEDSAVYLCASRTRPYQDTGELFFGEGSRLTVL.